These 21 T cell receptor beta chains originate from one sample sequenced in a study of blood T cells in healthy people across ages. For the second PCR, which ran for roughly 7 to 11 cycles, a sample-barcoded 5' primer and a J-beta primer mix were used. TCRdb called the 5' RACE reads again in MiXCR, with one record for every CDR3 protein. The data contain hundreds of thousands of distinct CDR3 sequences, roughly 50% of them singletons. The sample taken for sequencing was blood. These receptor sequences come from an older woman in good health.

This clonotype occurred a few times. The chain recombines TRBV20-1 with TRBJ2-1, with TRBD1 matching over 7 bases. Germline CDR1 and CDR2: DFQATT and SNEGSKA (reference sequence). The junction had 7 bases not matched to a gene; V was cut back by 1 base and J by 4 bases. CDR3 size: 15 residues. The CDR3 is CSARGNRGPYNEQFF. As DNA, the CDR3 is TGCAGTGCTAGAGGAAACAGGGGCCCTTACAATGAGCAGTTCTTC.

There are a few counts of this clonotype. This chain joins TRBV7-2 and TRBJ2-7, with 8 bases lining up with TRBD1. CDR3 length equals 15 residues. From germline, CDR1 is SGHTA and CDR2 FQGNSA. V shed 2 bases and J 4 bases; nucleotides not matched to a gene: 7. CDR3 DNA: TGTGCCAGCAGCTTAATGGACAGGGTGGGGTACGAGCAGTACTTC. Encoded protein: CASSLMDRVGYEQYF.

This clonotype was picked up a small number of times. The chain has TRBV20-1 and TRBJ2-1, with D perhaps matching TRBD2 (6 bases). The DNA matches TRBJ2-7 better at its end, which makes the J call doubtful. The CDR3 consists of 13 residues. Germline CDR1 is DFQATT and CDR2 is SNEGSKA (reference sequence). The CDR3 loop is CSAGTYSYNEQYF. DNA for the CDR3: TGCAGTGCTGGGACTTACTCCTACAATGAGCAGTACTTC.

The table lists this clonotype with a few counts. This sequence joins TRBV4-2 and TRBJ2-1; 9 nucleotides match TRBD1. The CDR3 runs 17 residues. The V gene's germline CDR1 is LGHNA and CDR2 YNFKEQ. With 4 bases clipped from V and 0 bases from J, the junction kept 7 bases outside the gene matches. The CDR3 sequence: CASSRNPTGGSYNEQFF. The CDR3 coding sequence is TGTGCCAGCAGCCGCAACCCGACAGGGGGCTCCTACAATGAGCAGTTCTTC.

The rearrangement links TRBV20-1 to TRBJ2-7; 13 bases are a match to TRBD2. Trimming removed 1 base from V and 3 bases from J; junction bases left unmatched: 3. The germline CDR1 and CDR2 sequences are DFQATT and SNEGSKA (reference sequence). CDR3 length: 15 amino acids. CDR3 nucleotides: TGCAGTGCTAGAGGTGGACTAGCGGGGGACTACGAGCAGTACTTC. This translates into CSARGGLAGDYEQYF.

CDR3 loop: CASSFRQSNEKLFF. The CDR3 bases are TGTGCCAGCAGCTTTCGGCAAAGTAATGAAAAACTGTTTTTT. This chain joins TRBV7-9 and TRBJ1-4; D unclear. The CDR3 has 14 residues. Trimming shortened V by 3 bases and J by 4 bases, and 9 bases separated the two germline ends. From germline, CDR1 is SEHNR and CDR2 FQNEAQ (reference sequence).

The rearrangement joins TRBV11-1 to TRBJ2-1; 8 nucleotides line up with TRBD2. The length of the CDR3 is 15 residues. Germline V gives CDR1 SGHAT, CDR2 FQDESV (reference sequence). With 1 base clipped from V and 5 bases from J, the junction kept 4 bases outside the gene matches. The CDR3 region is CASSLEAGGNNEQFF. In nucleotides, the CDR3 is TGTGCCAGCAGCTTAGAGGCGGGAGGAAACAATGAGCAGTTCTTC.

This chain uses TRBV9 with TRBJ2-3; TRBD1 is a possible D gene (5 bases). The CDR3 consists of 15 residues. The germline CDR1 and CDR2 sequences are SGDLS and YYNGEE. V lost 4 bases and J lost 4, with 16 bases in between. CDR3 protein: CASSHARGSADTQYF. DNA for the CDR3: TGTGCCAGCAGCCACGCTAGGGGCTCCGCAGATACGCAGTATTTT.

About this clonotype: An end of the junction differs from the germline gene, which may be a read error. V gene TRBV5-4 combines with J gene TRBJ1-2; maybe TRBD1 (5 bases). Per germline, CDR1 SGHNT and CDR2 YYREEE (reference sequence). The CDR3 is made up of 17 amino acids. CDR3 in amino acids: CASSLAGGGQGRNGYTF. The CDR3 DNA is TGTGCCAGCAGTTTGGCTGGGGGAGGGCAGGGTAGGAATGGCTACACCTTC. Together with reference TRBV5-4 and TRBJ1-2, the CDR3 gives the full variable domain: ETGVTQSPTHLIKTRGQQVTLRCSSQSGHNTVSWYQQALGQGPQFIFQYYREEENGRGNFPPRFSGLQFPNYSSELNVNALELDDSALYLCASSLAGGGQGRNGYTFGSGTRLTVV.

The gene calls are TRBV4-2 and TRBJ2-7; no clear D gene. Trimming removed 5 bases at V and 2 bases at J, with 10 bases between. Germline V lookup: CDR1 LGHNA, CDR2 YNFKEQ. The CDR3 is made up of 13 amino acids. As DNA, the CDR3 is TGTGCCAGCAGCGCACTACTCACCTACGAGCAGTACTTC. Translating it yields CASSALLTYEQYF.

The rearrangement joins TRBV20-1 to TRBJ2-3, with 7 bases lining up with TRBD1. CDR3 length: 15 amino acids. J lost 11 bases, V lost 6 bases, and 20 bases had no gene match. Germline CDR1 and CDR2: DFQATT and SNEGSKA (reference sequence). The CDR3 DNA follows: TGCAGTGCGTCGGACAGGCGGTGGGCAGGGTCTGGGCAGTATTTT. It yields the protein CSASDRRWAGSGQYF.

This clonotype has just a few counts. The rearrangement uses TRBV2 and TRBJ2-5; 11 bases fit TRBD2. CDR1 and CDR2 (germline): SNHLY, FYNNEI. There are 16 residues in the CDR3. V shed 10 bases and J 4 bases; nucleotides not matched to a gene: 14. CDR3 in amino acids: CATQVLSLAGAETQYF. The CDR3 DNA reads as TGTGCCACCCAAGTACTATCACTAGCGGGAGCAGAGACCCAGTACTTC.

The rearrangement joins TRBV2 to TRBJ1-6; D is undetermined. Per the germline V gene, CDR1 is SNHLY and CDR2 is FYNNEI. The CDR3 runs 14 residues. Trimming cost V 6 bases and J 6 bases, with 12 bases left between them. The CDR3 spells CASRMGRVNSPLHF. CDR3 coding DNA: TGTGCCAGCAGAATGGGCAGAGTTAATTCACCCCTCCACTTT.

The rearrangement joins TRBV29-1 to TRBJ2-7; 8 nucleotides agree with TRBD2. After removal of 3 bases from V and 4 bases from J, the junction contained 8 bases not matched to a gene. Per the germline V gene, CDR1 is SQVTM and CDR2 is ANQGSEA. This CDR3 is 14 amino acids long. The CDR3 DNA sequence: TGCAGCGTTGAGAGTAGCGGGAATAATTACGAGCAGTACTTC. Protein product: CSVESSGNNYEQYF.

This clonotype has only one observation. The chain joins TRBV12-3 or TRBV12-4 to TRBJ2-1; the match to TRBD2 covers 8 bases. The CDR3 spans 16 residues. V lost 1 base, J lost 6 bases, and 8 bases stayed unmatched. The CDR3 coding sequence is TGTGCCAGCAGTTTAGGTACCAGGACTAGCCCCAATGAGCAGTTCTTC. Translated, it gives CASSLGTRTSPNEQFF.

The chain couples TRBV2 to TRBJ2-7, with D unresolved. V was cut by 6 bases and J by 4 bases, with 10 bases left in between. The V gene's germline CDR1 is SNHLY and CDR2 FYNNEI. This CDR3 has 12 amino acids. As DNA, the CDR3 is TGTGCCAGCAGCCACCAGGAGTACGAGCAGTACTTC. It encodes CASSHQEYEQYF. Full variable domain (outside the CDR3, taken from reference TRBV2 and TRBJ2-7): EPEVTQTPSHQVTQMGQEVILRCVPISNHLYFYWYRQILGQKVEFLVSFYNNEISEKSEIFDDQFSVERPDGSNFTLKIRSTKLEDSAMYFCASSHQEYEQYFGPGTRLTVT.

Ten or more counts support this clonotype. This CDR3 reads CASRGPTYEQYF. In nucleotides, the CDR3 is TGTGCCAGCAGAGGACCGACCTACGAGCAGTACTTC. This rearrangement joins TRBV7-9 to TRBJ2-7; D remains unclear. The germline V and J ends were trimmed by 6 bases and 2 bases, with 8 bases remaining between them. CDR3 size: 12 residues. Germline assignment: CDR1 SEHNR and CDR2 FQNEAQ (reference sequence).

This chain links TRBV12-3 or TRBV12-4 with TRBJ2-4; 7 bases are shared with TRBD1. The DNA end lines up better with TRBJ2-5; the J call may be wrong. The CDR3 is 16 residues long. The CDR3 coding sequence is TGTGCCAGCAGTTGGACAGGAAAAAATACAAAAGAGACCCAGTACTTC. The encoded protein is CASSWTGKNTKETQYF.

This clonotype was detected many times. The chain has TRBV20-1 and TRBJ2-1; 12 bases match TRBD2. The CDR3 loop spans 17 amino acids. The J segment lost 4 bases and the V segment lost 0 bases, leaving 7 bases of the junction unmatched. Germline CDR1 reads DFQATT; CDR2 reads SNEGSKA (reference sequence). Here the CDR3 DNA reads TGCAGTGCTAGAGATCTTACTAGCGGGAGGATTTACAATGAGCAGTTCTTC. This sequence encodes CSARDLTSGRIYNEQFF.

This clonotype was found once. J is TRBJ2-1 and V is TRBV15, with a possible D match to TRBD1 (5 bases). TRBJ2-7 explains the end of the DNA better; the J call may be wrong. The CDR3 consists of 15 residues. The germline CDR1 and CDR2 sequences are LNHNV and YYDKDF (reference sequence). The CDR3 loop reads CATSRDKGSYNEQYF. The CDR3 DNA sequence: TGTGCCACCAGCAGAGACAAGGGGTCCTACAATGAGCAGTACTTC.

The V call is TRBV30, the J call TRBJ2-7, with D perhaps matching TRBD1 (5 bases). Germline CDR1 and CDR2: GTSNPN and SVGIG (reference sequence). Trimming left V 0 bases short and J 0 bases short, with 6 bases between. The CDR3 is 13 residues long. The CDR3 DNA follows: TGTGCCTGGAGTGTGGGGCTCTCCTACGAGCAGTACTTC. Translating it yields CAWSVGLSYEQYF.